This entry features one T cell receptor beta chain sequence. Its antigen is currently unknown. The data originate from a study of T cell repertoires in cytomegalovirus infection. Study details: Signatures in public TCR beta sequences pointed to both CMV infection and matching HLA type.

Germline lookup yields CDR1 MNHEY and CDR2 SVGAGI. This CDR3 spans 17 amino acids. Trimming left V 3 bases short and J 0 bases short, with 15 bases between. TCRdb redid the calling of the reads with MiXCR, one entry per CDR3 protein. The table includes 200,000 or so distinct CDR3 sequences, about 21% detected once. Study observations and caveats: Cumulated frequencies of public TCR beta families served to identify carriers of CMV plus the relevant HLA. Dominant in the ex vivo response were TCR beta clonotypes restricted by HLA-C and specific for CMV.

This chain links TRBV6-5 with TRBJ1-3; D is uncertain. The source is a human donor in good health (CMV status not recorded). Some clones in this sample may be carry-over from other donors' samples. Sample: PBMCs. The CDR3 DNA reads as TGTGCCAGCAGTTATCTGGATTCAGGAACCTCTGGAAACACCATATATTTT. Protein: CASSYLDSGTSGNTIYF.